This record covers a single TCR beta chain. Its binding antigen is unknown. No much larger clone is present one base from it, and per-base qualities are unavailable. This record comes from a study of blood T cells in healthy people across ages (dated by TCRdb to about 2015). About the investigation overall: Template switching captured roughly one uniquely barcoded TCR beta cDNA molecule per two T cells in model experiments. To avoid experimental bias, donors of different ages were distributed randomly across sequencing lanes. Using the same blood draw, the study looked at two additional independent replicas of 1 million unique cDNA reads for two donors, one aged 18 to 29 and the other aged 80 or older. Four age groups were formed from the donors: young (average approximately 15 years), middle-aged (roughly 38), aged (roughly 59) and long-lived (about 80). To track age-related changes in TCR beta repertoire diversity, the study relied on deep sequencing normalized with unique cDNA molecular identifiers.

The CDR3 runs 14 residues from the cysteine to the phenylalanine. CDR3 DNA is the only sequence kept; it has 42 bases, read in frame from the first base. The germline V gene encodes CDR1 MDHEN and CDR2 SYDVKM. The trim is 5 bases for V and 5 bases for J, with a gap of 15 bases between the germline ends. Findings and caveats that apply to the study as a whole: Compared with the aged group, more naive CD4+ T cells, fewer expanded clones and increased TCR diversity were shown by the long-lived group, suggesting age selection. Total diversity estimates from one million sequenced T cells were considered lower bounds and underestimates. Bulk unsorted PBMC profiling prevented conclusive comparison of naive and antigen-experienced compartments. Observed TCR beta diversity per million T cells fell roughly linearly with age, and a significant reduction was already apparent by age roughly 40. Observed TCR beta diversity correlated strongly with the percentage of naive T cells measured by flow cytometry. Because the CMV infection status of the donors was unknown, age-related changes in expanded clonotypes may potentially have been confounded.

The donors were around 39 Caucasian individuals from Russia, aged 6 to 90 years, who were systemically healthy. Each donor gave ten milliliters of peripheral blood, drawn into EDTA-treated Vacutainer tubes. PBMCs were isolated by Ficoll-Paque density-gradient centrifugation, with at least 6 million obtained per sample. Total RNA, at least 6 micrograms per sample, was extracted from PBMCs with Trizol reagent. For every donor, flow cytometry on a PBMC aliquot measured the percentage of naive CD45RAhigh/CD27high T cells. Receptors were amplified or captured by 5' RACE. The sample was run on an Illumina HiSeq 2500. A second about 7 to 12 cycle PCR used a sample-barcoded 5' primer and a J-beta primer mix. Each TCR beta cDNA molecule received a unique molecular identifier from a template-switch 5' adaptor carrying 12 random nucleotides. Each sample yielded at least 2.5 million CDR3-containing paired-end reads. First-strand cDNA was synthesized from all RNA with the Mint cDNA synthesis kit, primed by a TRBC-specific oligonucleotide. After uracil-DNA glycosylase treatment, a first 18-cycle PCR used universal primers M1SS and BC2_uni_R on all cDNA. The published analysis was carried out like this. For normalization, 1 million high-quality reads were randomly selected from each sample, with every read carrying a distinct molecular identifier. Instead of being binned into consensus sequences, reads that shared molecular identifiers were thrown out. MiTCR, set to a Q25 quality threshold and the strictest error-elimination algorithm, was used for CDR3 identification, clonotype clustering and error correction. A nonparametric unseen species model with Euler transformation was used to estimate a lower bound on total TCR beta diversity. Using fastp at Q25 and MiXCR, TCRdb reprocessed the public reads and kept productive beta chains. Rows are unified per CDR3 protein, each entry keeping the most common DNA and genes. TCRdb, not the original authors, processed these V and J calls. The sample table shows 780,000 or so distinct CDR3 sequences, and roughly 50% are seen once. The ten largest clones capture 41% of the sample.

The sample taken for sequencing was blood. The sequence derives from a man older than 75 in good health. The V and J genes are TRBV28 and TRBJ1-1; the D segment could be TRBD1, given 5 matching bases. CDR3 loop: CASSGAGKKTEAFF. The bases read TGTGCCAGCAGTGGTGCAGGGAAGAAGACTGAAGCTTTCTTT. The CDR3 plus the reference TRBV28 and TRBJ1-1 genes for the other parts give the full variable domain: DVKVTQSSRYLVKRTGEKVFLECVQDMDHENMFWYRQDPGLGLRLIYFSYDVKMKEKGDIPEGYSVSREKKERFSLILESASTNQTSMYLCASSGAGKKTEAFFGQGTRLTVV.